This TCR beta chain came from a study of Graves' ophthalmopathy and Graves' hyperthyroidism. The germline V gene has CDR1 MNHNS and CDR2 SASEGT. This CDR3 region has 13 residues. Trimming stripped 9 bases from V and 0 bases from J, with 9 bases between. Note on this clonotype: The antigen is unknown.

General study findings and limits: Cross-validated, the 13-signature model showed 87.88%/81.08% sensitivity/specificity, and 80%/75% in the test set.

The stable label applied to hyperthyroidism with no ophthalmopathy within 18 months of follow-up. Clinicians made diagnoses from clinical symptoms, serum thyroxine, TRAb, thyroid ultrasound and orbital computed tomography. Investigators amplified TCR beta CDR3 regions from RNA transcripts. RT-PCR with HTBI primers came first, then second-round multiplex PCR. TCRdb reanalysed the multiplex PCR reads using MiXCR and keeps one entry per CDR3 protein. The sample shows 400,000 to 450,000 distinct CDR3 sequences, around 20% of them seen only once. The sequence derives from a woman between 18 and 29 years old with stable Graves' hyperthyroidism. The rearrangement uses TRBV6-1 and TRBJ1-5; D might be TRBD1 (6 bases). Sequencing used peripheral blood. CDR3 sequence reads: CASRQVSNQPQHF. The CDR3, as DNA: TGTGCCAGTCGACAGGTTAGCAATCAGCCCCAGCATTTT.